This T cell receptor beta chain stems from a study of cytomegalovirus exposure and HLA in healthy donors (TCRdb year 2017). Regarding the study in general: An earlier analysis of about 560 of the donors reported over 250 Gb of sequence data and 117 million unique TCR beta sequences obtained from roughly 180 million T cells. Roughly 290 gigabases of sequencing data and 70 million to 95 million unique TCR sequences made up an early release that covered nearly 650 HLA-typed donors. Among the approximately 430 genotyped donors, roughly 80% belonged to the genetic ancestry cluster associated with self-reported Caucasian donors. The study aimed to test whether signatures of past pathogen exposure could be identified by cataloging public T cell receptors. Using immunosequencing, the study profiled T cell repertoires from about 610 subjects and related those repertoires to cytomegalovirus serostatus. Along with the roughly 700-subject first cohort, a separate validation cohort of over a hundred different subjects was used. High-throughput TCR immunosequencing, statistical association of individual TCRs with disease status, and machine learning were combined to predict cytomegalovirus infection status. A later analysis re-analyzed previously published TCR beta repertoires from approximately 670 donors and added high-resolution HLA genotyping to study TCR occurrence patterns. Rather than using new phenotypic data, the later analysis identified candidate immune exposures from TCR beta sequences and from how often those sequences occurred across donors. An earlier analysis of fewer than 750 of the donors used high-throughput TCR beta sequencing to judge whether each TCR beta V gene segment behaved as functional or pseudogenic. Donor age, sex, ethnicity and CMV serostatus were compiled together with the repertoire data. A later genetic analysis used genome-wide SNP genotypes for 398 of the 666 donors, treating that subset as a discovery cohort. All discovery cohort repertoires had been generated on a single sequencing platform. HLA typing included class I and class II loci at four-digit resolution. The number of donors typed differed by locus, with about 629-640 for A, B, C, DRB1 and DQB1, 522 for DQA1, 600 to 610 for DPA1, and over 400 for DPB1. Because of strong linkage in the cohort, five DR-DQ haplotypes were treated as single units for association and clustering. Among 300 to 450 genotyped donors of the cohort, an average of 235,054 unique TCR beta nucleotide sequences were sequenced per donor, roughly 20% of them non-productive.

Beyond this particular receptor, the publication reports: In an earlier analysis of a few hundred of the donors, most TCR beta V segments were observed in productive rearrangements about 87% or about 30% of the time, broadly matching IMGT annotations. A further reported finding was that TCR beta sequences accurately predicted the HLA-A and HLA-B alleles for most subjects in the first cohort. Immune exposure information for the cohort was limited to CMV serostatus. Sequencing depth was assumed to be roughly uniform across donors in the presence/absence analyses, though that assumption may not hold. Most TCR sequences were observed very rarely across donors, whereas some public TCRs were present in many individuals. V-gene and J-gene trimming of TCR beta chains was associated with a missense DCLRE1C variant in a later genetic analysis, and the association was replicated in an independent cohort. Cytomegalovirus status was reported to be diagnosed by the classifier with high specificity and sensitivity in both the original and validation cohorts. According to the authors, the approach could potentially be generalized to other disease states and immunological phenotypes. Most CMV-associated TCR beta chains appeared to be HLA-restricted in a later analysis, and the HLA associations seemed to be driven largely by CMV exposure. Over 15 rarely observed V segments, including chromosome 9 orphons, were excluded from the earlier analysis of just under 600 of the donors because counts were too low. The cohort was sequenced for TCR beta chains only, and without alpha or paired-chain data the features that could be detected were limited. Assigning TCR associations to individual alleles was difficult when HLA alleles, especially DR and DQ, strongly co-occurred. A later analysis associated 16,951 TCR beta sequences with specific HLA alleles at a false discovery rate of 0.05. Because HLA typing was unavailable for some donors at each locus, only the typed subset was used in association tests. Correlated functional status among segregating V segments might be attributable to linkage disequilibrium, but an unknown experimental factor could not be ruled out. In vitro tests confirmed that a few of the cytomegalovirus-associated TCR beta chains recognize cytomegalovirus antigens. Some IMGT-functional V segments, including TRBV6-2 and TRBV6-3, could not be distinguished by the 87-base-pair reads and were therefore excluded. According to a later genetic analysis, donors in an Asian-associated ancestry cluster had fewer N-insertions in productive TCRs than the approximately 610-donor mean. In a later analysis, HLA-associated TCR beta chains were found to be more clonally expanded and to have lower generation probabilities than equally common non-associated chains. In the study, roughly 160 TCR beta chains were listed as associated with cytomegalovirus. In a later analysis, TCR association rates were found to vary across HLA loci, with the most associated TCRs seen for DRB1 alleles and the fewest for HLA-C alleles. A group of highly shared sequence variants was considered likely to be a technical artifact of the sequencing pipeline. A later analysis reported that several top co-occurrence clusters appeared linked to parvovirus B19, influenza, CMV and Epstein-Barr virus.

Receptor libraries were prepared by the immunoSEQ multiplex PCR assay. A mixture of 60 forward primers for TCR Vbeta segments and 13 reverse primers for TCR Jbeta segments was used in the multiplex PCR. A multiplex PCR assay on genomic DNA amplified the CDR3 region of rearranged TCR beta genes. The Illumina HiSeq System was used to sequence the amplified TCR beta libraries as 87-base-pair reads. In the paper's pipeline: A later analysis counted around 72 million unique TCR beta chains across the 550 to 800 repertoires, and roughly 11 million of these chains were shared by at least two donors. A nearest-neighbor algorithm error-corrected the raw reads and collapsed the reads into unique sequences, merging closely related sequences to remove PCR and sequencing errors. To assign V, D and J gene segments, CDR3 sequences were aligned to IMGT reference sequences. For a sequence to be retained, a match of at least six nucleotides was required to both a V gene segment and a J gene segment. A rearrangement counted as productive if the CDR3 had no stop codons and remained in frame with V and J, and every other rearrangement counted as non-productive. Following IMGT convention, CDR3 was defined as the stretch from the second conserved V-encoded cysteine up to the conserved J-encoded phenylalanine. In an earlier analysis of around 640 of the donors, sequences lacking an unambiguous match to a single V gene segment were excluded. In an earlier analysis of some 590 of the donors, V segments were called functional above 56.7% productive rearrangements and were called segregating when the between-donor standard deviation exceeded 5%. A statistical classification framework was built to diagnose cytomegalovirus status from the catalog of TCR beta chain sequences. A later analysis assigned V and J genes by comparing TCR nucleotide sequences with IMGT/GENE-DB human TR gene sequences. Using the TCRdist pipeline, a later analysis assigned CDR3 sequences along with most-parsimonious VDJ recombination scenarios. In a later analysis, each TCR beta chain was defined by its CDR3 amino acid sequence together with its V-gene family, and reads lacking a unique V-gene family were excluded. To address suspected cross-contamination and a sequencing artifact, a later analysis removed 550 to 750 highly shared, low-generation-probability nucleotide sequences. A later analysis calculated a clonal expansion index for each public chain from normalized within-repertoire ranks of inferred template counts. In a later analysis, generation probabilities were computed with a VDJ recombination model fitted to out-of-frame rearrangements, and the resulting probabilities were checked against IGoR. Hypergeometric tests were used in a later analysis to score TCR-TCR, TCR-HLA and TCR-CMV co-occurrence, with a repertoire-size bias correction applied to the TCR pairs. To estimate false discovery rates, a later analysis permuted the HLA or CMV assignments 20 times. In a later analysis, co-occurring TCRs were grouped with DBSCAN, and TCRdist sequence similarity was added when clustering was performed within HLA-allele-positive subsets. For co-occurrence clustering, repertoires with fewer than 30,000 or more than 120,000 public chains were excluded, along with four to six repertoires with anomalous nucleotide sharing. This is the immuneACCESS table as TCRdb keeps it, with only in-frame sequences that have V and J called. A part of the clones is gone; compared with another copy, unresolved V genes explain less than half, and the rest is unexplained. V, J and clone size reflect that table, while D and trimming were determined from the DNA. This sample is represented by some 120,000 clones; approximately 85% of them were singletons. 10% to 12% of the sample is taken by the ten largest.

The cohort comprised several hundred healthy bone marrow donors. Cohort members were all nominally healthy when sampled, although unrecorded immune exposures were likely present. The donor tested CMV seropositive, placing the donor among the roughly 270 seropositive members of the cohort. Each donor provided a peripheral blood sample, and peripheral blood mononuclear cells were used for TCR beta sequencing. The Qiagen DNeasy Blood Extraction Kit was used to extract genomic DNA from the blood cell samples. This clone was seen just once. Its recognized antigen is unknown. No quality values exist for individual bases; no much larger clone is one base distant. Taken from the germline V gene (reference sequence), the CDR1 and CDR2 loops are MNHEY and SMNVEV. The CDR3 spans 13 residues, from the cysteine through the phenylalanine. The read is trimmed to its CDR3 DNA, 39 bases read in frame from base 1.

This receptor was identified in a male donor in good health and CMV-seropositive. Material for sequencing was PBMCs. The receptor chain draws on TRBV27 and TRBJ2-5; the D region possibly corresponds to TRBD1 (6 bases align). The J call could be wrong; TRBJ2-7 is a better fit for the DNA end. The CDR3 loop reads CASSLDRSYEQYF. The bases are TGTGCCAGCAGTTTGGACAGATCCTACGAGCAGTACTTC.